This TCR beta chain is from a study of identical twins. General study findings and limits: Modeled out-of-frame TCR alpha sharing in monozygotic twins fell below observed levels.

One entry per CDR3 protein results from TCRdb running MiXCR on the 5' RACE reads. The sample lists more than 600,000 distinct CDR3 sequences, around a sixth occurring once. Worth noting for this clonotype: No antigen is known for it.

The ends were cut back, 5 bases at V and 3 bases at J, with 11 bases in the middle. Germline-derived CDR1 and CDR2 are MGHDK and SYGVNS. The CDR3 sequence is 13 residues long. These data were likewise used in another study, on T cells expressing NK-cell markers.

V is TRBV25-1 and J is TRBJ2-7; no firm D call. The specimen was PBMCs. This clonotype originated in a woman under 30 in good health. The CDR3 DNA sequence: TGTGCCAGCAGTTCTGGAGTCCTCTACGAGCAGTACTTC. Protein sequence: CASSSGVLYEQYF.